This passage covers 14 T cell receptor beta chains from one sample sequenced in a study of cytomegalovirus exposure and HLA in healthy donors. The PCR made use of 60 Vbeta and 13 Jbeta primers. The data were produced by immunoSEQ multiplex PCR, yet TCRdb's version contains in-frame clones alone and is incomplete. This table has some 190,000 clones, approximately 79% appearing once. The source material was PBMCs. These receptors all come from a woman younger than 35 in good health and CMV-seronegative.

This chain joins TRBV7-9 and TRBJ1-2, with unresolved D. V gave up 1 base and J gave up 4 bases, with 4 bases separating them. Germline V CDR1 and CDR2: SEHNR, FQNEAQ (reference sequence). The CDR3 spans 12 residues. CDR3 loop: CASSLDIYGYTF. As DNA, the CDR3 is TGTGCCAGCAGCTTAGACATCTATGGCTACACCTTC.

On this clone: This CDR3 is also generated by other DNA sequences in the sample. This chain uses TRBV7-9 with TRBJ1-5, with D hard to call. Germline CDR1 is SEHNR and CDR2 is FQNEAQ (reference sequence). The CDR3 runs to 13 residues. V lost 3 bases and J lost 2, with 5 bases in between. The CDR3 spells CASSFGGNQPQHF. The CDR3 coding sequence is TGTGCCAGCAGCTTTGGAGGCAATCAGCCCCAGCATTTT.

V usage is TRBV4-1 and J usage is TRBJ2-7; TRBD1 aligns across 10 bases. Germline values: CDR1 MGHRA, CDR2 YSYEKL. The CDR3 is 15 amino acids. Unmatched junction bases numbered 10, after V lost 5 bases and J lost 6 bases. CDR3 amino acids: CASSAPGQGKAEQYF. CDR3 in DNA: TGCGCCAGCAGCGCACCGGGACAGGGGAAAGCCGAGCAGTACTTC.

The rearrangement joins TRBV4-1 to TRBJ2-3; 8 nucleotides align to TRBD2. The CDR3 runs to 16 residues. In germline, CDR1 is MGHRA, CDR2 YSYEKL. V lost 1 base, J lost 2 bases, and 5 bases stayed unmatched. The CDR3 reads CASSQVTSGDTDTQYF. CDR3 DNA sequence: TGCGCCAGCAGCCAAGTTACTAGCGGAGACACAGATACGCAGTATTTT.

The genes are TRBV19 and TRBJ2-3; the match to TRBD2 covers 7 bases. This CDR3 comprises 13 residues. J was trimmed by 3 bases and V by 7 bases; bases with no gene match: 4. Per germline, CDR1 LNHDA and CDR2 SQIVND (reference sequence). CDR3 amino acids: CASNGGTTDTQYF. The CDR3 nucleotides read TGTGCCAGTAACGGGGGGACGACAGATACGCAGTATTTT.

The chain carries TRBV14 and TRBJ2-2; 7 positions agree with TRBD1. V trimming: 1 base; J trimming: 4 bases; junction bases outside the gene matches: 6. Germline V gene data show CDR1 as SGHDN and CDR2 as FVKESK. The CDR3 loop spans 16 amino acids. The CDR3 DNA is TGTGCCAGCAGCCAAGTTCCCGGGACAGTCACCGGGGAGCTGTTTTTT. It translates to CASSQVPGTVTGELFF.

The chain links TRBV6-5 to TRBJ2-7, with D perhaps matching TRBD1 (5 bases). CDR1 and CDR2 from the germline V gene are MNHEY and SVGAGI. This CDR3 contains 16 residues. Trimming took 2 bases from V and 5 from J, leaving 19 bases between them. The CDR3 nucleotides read TGTGCCAGCAGTTACACAATCACAGGATCGGCCGACGAGCAGTACTTC. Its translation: CASSYTITGSADEQYF.

The CDR3 bases are TGTGCCAGCAGCTTGGCCGCGCGGTACGAGCAGTACTTC. This encodes CASSLAARYEQYF. The chain carries TRBV5-4 and TRBJ2-7; D remains unclear. The germline CDR1 and CDR2 sequences are SGHNT and YYREEE (reference sequence). CDR3 length: 13 amino acids. Trimming took off 0 bases at V and 4 bases at J, with 8 bases between the two ends.

DNA for the CDR3: TGTGCCAGCAGCTTTCAGGGAGGATTGGCTGAAGCTTTCTTT. It codes for CASSFQGGLAEAFF. J is TRBJ1-1 and V is TRBV5-5, with TRBD1 as a possible D gene (5 bases). CDR3 length: 14 amino acids. Trimming pared 2 bases from V and 6 bases from J, leaving 14 bases between. The germline V gene encodes CDR1 SGHKS and CDR2 YYEKEE (reference sequence).

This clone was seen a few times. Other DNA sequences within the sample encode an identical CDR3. As DNA, the CDR3 is TGTGCCAGCAGCGTAGACGAGGGAGTGGATTCACCCCTCCACTTT. Its translation is CASSVDEGVDSPLHF. The chain recombines TRBV9 with TRBJ1-6; D unclear. Germline V gene sequence: CDR1 SGDLS, CDR2 YYNGEE. V lost 0 bases and J 8 bases, leaving 12 bases between the germline ends. This CDR3 is built from 15 residues.

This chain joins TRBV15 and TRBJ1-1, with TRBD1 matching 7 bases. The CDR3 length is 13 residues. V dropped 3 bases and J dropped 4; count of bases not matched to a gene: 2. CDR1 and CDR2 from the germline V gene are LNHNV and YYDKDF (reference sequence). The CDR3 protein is CATSRTGITEAFF. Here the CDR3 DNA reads TGTGCCACCAGCAGGACAGGGATCACTGAAGCTTTCTTT.

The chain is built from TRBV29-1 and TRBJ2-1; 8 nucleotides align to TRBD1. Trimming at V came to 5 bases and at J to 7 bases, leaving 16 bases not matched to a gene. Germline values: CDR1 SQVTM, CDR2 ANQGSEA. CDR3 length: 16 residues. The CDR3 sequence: CSVRRAGGAKGNEQFF. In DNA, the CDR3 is TGCAGCGTTAGGAGGGCAGGGGGCGCTAAAGGAAATGAGCAGTTCTTC.

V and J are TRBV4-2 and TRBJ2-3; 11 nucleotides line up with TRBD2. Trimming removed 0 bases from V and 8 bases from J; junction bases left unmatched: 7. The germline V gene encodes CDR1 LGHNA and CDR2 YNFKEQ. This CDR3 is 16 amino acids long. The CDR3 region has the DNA TGTGCCAGCAGCCAAGATCGGCTAGCGGGAGGAGGTACGCAGTATTTT. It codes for CASSQDRLAGGGTQYF.

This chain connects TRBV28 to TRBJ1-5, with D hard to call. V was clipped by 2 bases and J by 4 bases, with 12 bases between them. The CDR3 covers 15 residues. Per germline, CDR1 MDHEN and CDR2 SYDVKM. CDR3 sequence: CASSLPTNRNQPQHF. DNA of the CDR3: TGTGCCAGCAGTTTACCTACTAATCGTAATCAGCCCCAGCATTTT.